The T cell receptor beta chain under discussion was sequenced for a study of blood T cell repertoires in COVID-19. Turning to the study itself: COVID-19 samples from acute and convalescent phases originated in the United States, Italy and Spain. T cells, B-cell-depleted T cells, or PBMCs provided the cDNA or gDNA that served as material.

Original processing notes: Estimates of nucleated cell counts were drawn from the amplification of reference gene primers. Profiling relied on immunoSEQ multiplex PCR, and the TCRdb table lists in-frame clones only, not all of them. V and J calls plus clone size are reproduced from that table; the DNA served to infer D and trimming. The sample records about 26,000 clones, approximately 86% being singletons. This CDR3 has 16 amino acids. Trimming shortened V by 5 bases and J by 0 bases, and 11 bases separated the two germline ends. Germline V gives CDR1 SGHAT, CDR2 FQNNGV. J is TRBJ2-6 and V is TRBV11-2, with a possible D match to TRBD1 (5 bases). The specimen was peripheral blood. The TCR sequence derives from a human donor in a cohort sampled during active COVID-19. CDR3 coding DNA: TGTGCCAGCAGCGCACCGGACATCTCTGGGGCCAACGTCCTGACTTTC. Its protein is CASSAPDISGANVLTF.